A selection of T cell receptor beta chains follows, all from one sample in a study of cytomegalovirus exposure and HLA in healthy donors. Profiled with immunoSEQ multiplex PCR; TCRdb holds only in-frame clones, not every one. The sample has roughly 110,000 clones, about 74% seen once. Sequences were obtained from PBMCs. Source of these receptors: a man aged 25 to 45 in good health and CMV-seropositive. Each CDR3 is given with its conserved first and last residue. A D gene is named only where the DNA matches it firmly. Clone sizes are given selectively: once, few, many, or a class where the clone is expanded.

j_call d_call cdr3_length clone_size v_call cdr3_aa cdr3_nt
TRBJ1-6 TRBD1 17 . TRBV28 CASSFTLRDRTNAPLHF TGTGCCAGCAGCTTCACCCTCAGGGACAGGACTAATGCGCCCCTCCACTTT
TRBJ2-7 TRBD2 14 once TRBV11-2 CATNRGGVSYEQYF TGTGCCACTAACCGGGGGGGGGTTTCCTACGAGCAGTACTTC
TRBJ2-2 . 12 . TRBV7-2 CASRGEAGELFF TGTGCCAGCAGAGGAGAAGCCGGGGAGCTGTTTTTT
TRBJ2-5 . 14 . TRBV7-7 CASSIKAGAVTQYF TGTGCCAGCAGCATCAAGGCGGGGGCTGTGACCCAGTACTTC
TRBJ2-2 TRBD1 15 . TRBV9 CASSVVQGASGELFF TGTGCCAGCAGCGTAGTCCAGGGGGCGTCCGGGGAGCTGTTTTTT
TRBJ1-1 TRBD1 12 . TRBV7-6 CASSLPDRAAFF TGTGCCAGCAGCTTACCAGACAGGGCAGCTTTCTTT
TRBJ1-1 . 15 medium-sized TRBV5-1 CASSIGWAGETEAFF TGCGCCAGCAGCATTGGGTGGGCAGGGGAGACTGAAGCTTTCTTT
TRBJ1-1 . 11 . TRBV6-5 CASSRDTEAFF TGTGCCAGCAGCCGGGACACTGAAGCTTTCTTT
TRBJ1-5 TRBD1 18 . TRBV7-8 CASSLSGTGYGSDQPQHF TGTGCCAGCAGCCTCTCCGGGACAGGGTATGGATCAGATCAGCCCCAGCATTTT
TRBJ2-7 . 14 . TRBV6-1 CASSARRELGEQYF TGTGCCAGCAGTGCCCGGAGGGAATTGGGAGAGCAGTACTTC
TRBJ1-3 TRBD1 15 . TRBV6-1 CASTRRTGVKNTIYF TGTGCCAGCACCCGACGGACAGGCGTTAAAAACACCATATATTTT
TRBJ1-2 TRBD1 15 . TRBV27 CASSLEQGGNYGYTF TGTGCCAGCAGTTTAGAACAGGGGGGTAACTATGGCTACACCTTC
TRBJ1-4 . 14 few TRBV6-5 CASSYRSTNEKLFF TGTGCCAGCAGTTACCGGAGTACTAATGAAAAACTGTTTTTT
TRBJ1-1 . 13 . TRBV19 CASSISLNTEAFF TGTGCCAGTAGTATTAGCCTGAACACTGAAGCTTTCTTT
TRBJ1-2 TRBD1 16 . TRBV18 CASSFTQGAHHYGYTF TGTGCCAGCTCTTTCACACAGGGGGCGCATCACTATGGCTACACCTTC
TRBJ2-7 TRBD1 14 . TRBV11-3 CASSPGTGLREQYF TGTGCCAGCAGCCCCGGGACAGGGCTTAGAGAGCAGTACTTC
TRBJ2-7 TRBD2 11 . TRBV20-1 CSATGRGGGYF TGCAGTGCTACTGGTAGGGGCGGGGGGTACTTC
TRBJ1-1 TRBD1 15 once TRBV7-2 CASSHPGQMNTEAFF TGTGCCAGCAGCCACCCGGGACAGATGAACACTGAAGCTTTCTTT
TRBJ1-4 . 16 few TRBV2 CASSEQGGGRGEKLFF TGTGCCAGCAGTGAACAGGGAGGGGGTCGGGGTGAAAAACTGTTTTTT
TRBJ1-2 . 13 . TRBV29-1 CSVELTGRRGYTF TGCAGCGTTGAGTTGACAGGTCGGAGAGGCTACACCTTC
TRBJ1-1 . 15 once TRBV19 CASSTAPRGFTEAFF TGTGCCAGTAGTACCGCCCCCAGGGGTTTCACTGAAGCTTTCTTT
TRBJ2-5 TRBD2 17 . TRBV11-2 CASSLGEYPGGQETQYF TGTGCCAGCAGCTTAGGAGAGTATCCGGGAGGCCAAGAGACCCAGTACTTC
TRBJ1-1 . 14 few TRBV6-1 CASSHREGSTEAFF TGTGCCAGCAGTCACAGGGAGGGGAGCACTGAAGCTTTCTTT
TRBJ1-2 TRBD1 13 . TRBV29-1 CSVTGGGLGGYTF TGCAGCGTAACCGGAGGGGGCCTTGGGGGCTACACCTTC
TRBJ2-1 TRBD1 15 . TRBV9 CASSDRVGSYNEQFF TGTGCCAGCAGTGACAGGGTGGGCTCCTACAATGAGCAGTTCTTC
TRBJ2-7 . 15 . TRBV6-5 CASSYSVQAGYEQYF TGTGCCAGCAGTTACTCCGTCCAAGCGGGTTACGAGCAGTACTTC
TRBJ2-7 TRBD2 17 many TRBV5-1 CASSLLGGAGEASEQYF TGCGCCAGCAGCTTGCTCGGGGGGGCGGGTGAGGCCAGCGAGCAGTACTTC
TRBJ2-7 . 14 . TRBV5-1 CASSLQGPTYEQYF TGCGCCAGCAGCTTGCAGGGTCCAACCTACGAGCAGTACTTC
TRBJ1-2 TRBD1 13 . TRBV19 CASSMDRGYGYTF TGTGCCAGTAGTATGGACAGGGGCTATGGCTACACCTTC
TRBJ2-5 . 14 . TRBV4-2 CASSQEYQGQTQYF TGTGCCAGCAGCCAAGAATACCAGGGTCAGACCCAGTACTTC
TRBJ1-2 TRBD1 15 few TRBV4-2 CASSQSGQGTYGYTF TGTGCCAGCAGCCAATCGGGACAGGGAACATATGGCTACACCTTC
TRBJ2-5 TRBD1 15 . TRBV5-1 CASSPKSGGQETQYF TGCGCCAGCAGCCCAAAATCAGGGGGCCAAGAGACCCAGTACTTC
TRBJ2-1 TRBD2 15 . TRBV5-1 CASTGGGLGYNEQFF TGCGCCAGCACCGGGGGGGGGCTGGGATACAATGAGCAGTTCTTC
TRBJ2-7 TRBD1 16 . TRBV30 CASIGTGGNFFGEQYF TGTGCCTCGATCGGGACAGGGGGCAATTTTTTCGGTGAGCAGTACTTC
TRBJ1-4 TRBD1 14 . TRBV7-9 CASSLLQGGEKLFF TGTGCCAGCAGCTTATTGCAGGGGGGTGAAAAACTGTTTTTT
TRBJ2-1 . 17 . TRBV5-6 CASSLGLGAPPYNEQFF TGTGCCAGCAGCTTGGGGCTAGGGGCCCCTCCCTACAATGAGCAGTTCTTC
TRBJ2-7 TRBD2 16 . TRBV2 CASSDVGLAGSYEQYF TGTGCCAGCAGTGATGTGGGACTAGCGGGTTCCTACGAGCAGTACTTC
TRBJ2-3 TRBD2 16 few TRBV6-1 CASSEGTGSGADTQYF TGTGCCAGCAGTGAAGGGACCGGGAGCGGGGCAGATACGCAGTATTTT